This TCR beta chain was captured by sequencing in a study of blood T cell repertoires in COVID-19. Study-wide context: Samples came from the United States, Italy and Spain, spanning acute and convalescent COVID-19. PBMCs, B-cell-depleted T cells, or T cells provided the cDNA or gDNA that made up the material.

In the authors' workflow: By means of reference gene primer amplification, nucleated cell counts were estimated. Sequenced by immunoSEQ multiplex PCR; TCRdb stores in-frame clones only, minus some. V, J and clone size derive from that table, while D and trimming were established from the DNA sequence. This table holds hundreds of thousands of clones, around 86% found once. Trimming took off 5 bases at V and 5 bases at J, with 8 bases between the two ends. CDR1 and CDR2 (germline): MNHEY, SMNVEV (reference sequence). CDR3 length: 12 residues. The chain links TRBV27 to TRBJ2-3; no firm D call. Sequencing used peripheral blood. This TCR came from a human donor in a cohort sampled during active COVID-19. The CDR3 is CASSEAGDTQYF. The CDR3 DNA reads as TGTGCCAGCAGTGAAGCCGGAGATACGCAGTATTTT.